There are many counts of the clone carrying this TCR beta chain. Stated time point: persistent/refractory GD, antithyroid drugs over 5 years with positive TRAb. PBMCs provided the RNA from which the TCR library was made. Diagnosis followed American Thyroid Association guidelines for Graves' disease. According to the study, TCR beta libraries were built with iRepertoire HTBI primers and CDR3-region Arm-PCR. TCRdb re-called the multiplex PCR reads with MiXCR, one entry per CDR3 protein. The table shows 400,000 to 500,000 distinct CDR3 sequences, with 20% to 25% occurring only once. These data originate in a study of regulatory T cells in long-lasting Graves disease. V lost 4 bases to trimming and J lost 6 bases; unmatched junction nucleotides: 10. The CDR3 consists of 14 residues. Germline V gives CDR1 SQVTM, CDR2 ANQGSEA.

Specimen: peripheral blood mononuclear cells (PBMCs), collected when the disease was refractory, from a patient treated with antithyroid drugs. The V gene is TRBV29-1, the J gene TRBJ1-1; 8 bases align to TRBD1. This sequence was found in a female donor with Graves disease. CDR3 sequence reads: CSVGTGWPGAEAFF. CDR3 DNA: TGCAGCGTTGGGACAGGGTGGCCGGGGGCTGAAGCTTTCTTT.